This T cell receptor (beta chain) came from a study of regulatory T cells in long-lasting Graves disease. Through Arm-PCR of CDR3 regions and iRepertoire HTBI primers, TCR beta libraries were built. MiXCR, applied by TCRdb to the multiplex PCR reads, yields one record per CDR3 protein. The sample gives roughly 560,000 distinct CDR3 sequences, roughly a sixth of which show up once; around 25% is in the top ten. Whole-study results and caveats: The researchers studied only peripheral blood, not thyroid tissue.

The time point is: newly diagnosed GD, antithyroid drugs for less than 3 months. Extracted PBMC RNA gave rise to the TCR library. As a group, patients came from one endocrinology department in Xi'an, China. In regard to this clonotype: Its target is not known.

These data also formed part of another study, on T cells in Graves' hyperthyroidism and ophthalmopathy. That report adds: Initially, a first-round RT-PCR of the TCR CDR3 employed the HTBI primer set.

The starting material was peripheral blood mononuclear cells (PBMCs), obtained at new diagnosis, from a patient treated with antithyroid drugs. This clonotype originated in a woman aged 35-65 years with Graves disease.

In nucleotides, the CDR3 is TGTGCCATCAGCTCATCCAATCAGCCCCAGCATTTT. This translates into CAISSSNQPQHF. V and J are TRBV10-3 and TRBJ1-5; D is unresolved. The germline V gene encodes CDR1 ENHRY and CDR2 SYGVKD. The length of the CDR3 is 12 residues. V was shortened by 6 bases and J by 3 bases, with 6 bases between the two germline ends.